The clone carrying this TCR beta chain was observed many times. This specimen comes from a study of low-dose radiotherapy and immunotherapy resistance in tumors. Turning to the study itself: Every day for four cycles from cycle 1 day 1, patients took 300 mg of oral aspirin.

With TRAV- and TRBV-specific primers, first-strand cDNA was made, covering the alpha and beta chains. A roughly 19-cycle PCR with a constant-region primer and V-primer adapter amplified TCRs. In TCRdb, the reads were re-called with MiXCR into one record per CDR3 protein. The sample holds around 64,000 distinct CDR3 sequences, about 26% seen once. Time point meaning: before trial treatment. The donors' regimen was nivolumab, ipilimumab, aspirin, low-dose cyclophosphamide and low-dose radiotherapy. Eligibility was restricted to patients presenting with advanced solid tumors that lacked tumor-infiltrating lymphocytes. The clonotype originates from a male donor with rectosigmoid adenocarcinoma. The material sequenced was PBMCs, taken before treatment.

Here the CDR3 DNA reads TGCAGTGCTGAACAACCTAACGGACTAGACGGTGATACGCAGTATTTT. Translated, it gives CSAEQPNGLDGDTQYF. The chain joins TRBV20-1 to TRBJ2-3, with 7 bases identical to TRBD2. V lost 5 bases and J lost 6; bases outside the gene matches: 17. The CDR3 spans 16 residues. Germline V CDR1 and CDR2: DFQATT, SNEGSKA (reference sequence).